The entry below describes one T cell receptor beta chain. The data are from a study of control samples from healthy donors and cancer patients. V was pared by 0 bases and J by 3 bases, with 9 bases between. CDR1 and CDR2 (germline): SGDLS, YYNGEE. This CDR3 is built from 14 residues. The assay was immunoSEQ multiplex PCR, and TCRdb's table has in-frame clones only and misses some. The data contain 130,000 or so clones, around 94% of them seen just once; the ten biggest clones take up over 10%. The chain combines TRBV9 with TRBJ1-1; D gene uncertain. This clonotype originated in a man aged 35 to 55 in good health. Sequencing was done on a sample of blood. CDR3 sequence: CASSVVGSDTEAFF. CDR3 coding DNA: TGTGCCAGCAGCGTAGTGGGCTCTGACACTGAAGCTTTCTTT. Combining the CDR3 with reference TRBV9 and TRBJ1-1 gives the whole variable domain DSGVTQTPKHLITATGQRVTLRCSPRSGDLSVYWYQQSLDQGLQFLIQYYNGEERAKGNILERFSAQQFPDLHSELNLSSLELGDSALYFCASSVVGSDTEAFFGQGTRLTVV.